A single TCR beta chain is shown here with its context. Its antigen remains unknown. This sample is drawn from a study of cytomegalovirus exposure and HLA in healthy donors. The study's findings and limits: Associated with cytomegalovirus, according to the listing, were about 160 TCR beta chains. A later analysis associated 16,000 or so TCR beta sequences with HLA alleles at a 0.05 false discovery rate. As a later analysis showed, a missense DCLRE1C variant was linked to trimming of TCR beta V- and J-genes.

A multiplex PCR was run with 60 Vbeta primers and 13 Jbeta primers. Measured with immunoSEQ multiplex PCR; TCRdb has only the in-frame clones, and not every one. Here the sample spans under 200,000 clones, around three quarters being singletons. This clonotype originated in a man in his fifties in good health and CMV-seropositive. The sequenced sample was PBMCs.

CDR3 sequence: CASSRTSGGAGSYNEQFF. The CDR3 bases are TGTGCCAGCAGCAGGACTAGCGGGGGGGCCGGAAGCTACAATGAGCAGTTCTTC. The chain has TRBV5-4 and TRBJ2-7; 15 positions agree with TRBD2. The J call is uncertain, as TRBJ2-1 better fits the DNA end. CDR3 length: 18 amino acids. The germline V gene encodes CDR1 SGHNT and CDR2 YYREEE (reference sequence).